The present entry profiles one TCR beta chain with its context. The specificity of this receptor is unknown. No qualities accompany the bases; no much larger clone lies one base away. At one collaborating source in Seattle, patients were enrolled during active infection and were followed longitudinally through the course of disease. Each collaborating institution followed its own protocols to collect whole blood in K2EDTA tubes. For TCRbeta analysis, collaborators shipped samples as frozen whole blood, isolated PBMCs, or DNA extracted from either of those sample types. The CDR3, from cysteine to phenylalanine, totals 13 residues. CDR3 DNA only is kept here, 39 bases in frame from base 1. The CDR1 and CDR2 encoded by the germline V gene are MNHEY and SVGAGI. V is pared back by 7 bases and J by 0 bases, with 7 bases lying between the germline termini. This sample was included in a study of blood T cell repertoires in COVID-19 (dated by TCRdb to 2020 to 2022). Broadly, across the study: The collaborator samples originated in the United States, Italy and Spain and spanned the acute and convalescent phases of COVID-19. The repertoires were released in a freely available public database meant as a resource for research on the immune response to SARS-CoV-2. The sample metadata nearly always contained a de-identified subject ID, COVID-19 status, age in years and sex. Deeply sampled blood TCRbeta repertoires from subjects exposed to, actively infected with, or recovered from COVID-19 were included in the dataset. Samples came from the ongoing ImmuneRACE study (first 160 participants) plus 1,254 subjects from 6 global collaborators. The prospective study material was composed of cDNA or gDNA derived from T cells, B-cell-depleted T cells, or PBMCs. Where HLA class I and class II types were available, the types were taken from metadata supplied by the sample provider, not from assay-based typing.

TCRbeta CDR3 regions were amplified from genomic DNA by means of the immunoSEQ Assay, a bias-controlled multiplex PCR. Per the source publication's procedure: The number of nucleated cells in each sample was estimated from the amplification of reference gene primers within the assay. To quantify the absolute abundance of each unique TCRbeta CDR3 rearrangement, sequence reads were collapsed and filtered. For each sample, productive Simpson clonality was calculated as the square root of Simpson's diversity index over productive rearrangements. The immuneACCESS repertoire file appears here via TCRdb, limited to in-frame rearrangements. These files lack a portion of the clones; in checked studies, under half of the deficit traces to unresolved V genes, and the cause of the others is not known. The V and J calls and clone size were taken over from that table, and D and trimming were inferred from the DNA. This sample gives approximately 270,000 clones in total; over 75% of them show up just once. Around 1% of the sample belongs to the ten largest clones.

Broader findings and caveats from the paper: The amount of clinical and demographic metadata varied by source and participant and was provided uncurated.

In this chain, TRBV6-5 is recombined with TRBJ1-3; the D gene identity is not certain. Source material: peripheral blood. The TCR originated in a human donor with COVID-19, enrolled during active disease. The donor label of this sample is uncertain. The CDR3 sequence is CASTVSSGNTIYF. The bases are TGTGCCAGCACGGTTTCCTCTGGAAACACCATATATTTT.